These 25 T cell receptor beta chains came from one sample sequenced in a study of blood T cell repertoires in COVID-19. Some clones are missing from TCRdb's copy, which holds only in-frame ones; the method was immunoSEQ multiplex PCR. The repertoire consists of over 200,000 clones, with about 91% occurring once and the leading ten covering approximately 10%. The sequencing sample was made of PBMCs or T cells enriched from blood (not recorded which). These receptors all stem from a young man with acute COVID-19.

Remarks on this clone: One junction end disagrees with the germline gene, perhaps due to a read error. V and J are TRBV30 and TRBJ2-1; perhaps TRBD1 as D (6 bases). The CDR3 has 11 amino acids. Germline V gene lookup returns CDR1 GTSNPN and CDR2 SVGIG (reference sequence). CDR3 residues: CAWTTGERCLF. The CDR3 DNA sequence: TGTGCCTGGACGACAGGTGAAAGATGTCTCTTC.

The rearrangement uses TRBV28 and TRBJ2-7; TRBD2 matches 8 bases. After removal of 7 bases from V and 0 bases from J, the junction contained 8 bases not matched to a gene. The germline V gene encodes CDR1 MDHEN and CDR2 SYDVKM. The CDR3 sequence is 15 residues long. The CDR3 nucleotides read TGTGCCAGCACCACCGGGGGGGGCCCCTCCTACGAGCAGTACTTC. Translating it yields CASTTGGGPSYEQYF.

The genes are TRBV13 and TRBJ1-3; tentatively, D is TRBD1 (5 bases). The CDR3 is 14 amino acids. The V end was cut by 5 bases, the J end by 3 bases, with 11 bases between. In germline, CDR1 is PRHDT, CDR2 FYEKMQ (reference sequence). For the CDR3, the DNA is TGTGCCAGCAGCCTTGGCAGGGATGGAAACACCATATATTTT. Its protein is CASSLGRDGNTIYF.

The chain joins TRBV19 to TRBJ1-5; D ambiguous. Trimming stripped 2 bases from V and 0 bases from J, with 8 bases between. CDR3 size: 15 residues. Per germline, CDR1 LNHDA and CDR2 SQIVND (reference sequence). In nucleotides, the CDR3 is TGTGCCAGTAGTATATGGGAGTATAGCAATCAGCCCCAGCATTTT. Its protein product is CASSIWEYSNQPQHF. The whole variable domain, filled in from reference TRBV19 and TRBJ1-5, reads DGGITQSPKYLFRKEGQNVTLSCEQNLNHDAMYWYRQDPGQGLRLIYYSQIVNDFQKGDIAEGYSVSREKKESFPLTVTSAQKNPTAFYLCASSIWEYSNQPQHFGDGTRLSIL.

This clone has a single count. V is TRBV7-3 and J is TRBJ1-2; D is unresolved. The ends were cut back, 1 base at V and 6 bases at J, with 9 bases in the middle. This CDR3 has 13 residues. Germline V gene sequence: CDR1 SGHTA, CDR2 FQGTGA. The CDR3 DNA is TGTGCCAGCAGCTTAAGTCCGGGGAATGGCTACACCTTC. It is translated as CASSLSPGNGYTF.

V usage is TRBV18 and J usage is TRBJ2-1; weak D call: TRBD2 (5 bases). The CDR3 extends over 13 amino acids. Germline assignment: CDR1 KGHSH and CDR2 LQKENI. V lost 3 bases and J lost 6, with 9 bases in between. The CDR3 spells CASSPPTSNEQFF. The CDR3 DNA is TGTGCCAGCTCACCGCCTACTAGCAATGAGCAGTTCTTC.

Here the CDR3 reads CASTRQSRTDTQYF. The DNA of the CDR3 is TGTGCCAGCACCCGACAGTCTCGCACAGATACGCAGTATTTT. The V and J genes are TRBV27 and TRBJ2-3; maybe TRBD1 (5 bases). The length of the CDR3 is 14 residues. V was pared by 7 bases and J by 1 base, with 12 bases between. In germline, CDR1 is MNHEY, CDR2 SMNVEV (reference sequence).

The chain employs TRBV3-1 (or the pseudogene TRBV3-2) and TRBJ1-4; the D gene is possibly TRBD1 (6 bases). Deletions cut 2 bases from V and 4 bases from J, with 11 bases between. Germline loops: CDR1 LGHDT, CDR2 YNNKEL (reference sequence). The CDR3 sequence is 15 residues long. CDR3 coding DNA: TGTGCCAGCAGCCAAACCAAGGACAGTAATGAAAAACTGTTTTTT. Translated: CASSQTKDSNEKLFF.

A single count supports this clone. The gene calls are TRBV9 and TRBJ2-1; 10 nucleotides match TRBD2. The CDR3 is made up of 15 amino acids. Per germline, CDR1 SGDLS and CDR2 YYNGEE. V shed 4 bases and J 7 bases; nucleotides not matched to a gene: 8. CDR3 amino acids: CASSPPGLAFNEQFF. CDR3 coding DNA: TGTGCCAGCAGCCCTCCGGGACTAGCGTTTAATGAGCAGTTCTTC.

The CDR3 protein is CASSVAGLNSPLHF. The DNA for the CDR3 is TGTGCCAGCAGCGTAGCAGGTCTAAACTCACCCCTCCACTTT. V usage is TRBV9 and J usage is TRBJ1-6; D is uncertain. This CDR3 is 14 amino acids long. From germline, CDR1 is SGDLS and CDR2 YYNGEE. Trimming removed 0 bases at V and 10 bases at J, with 11 bases between.

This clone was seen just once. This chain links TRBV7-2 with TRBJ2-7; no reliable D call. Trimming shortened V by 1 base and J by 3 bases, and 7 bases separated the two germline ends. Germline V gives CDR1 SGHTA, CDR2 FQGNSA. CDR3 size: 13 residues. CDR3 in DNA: TGTGCCAGCAGCTTAGACCTGAGCTACGAGCAGTACTTC. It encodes CASSLDLSYEQYF.

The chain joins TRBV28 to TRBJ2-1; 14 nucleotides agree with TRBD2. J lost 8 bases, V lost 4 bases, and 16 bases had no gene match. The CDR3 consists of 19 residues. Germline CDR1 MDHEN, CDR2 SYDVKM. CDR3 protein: CASSSRTSVPGLAGDEQFF. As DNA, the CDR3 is TGTGCCAGCAGTTCCCGAACTTCTGTACCGGGACTAGCGGGAGATGAGCAGTTCTTC.

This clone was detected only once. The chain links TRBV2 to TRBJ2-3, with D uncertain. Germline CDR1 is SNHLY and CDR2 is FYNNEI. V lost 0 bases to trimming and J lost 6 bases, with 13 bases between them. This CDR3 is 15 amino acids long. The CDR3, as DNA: TGTGCCAGCAGTGAAGCGAAGGTCCCGCGGGATACGCAGTATTTT. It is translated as CASSEAKVPRDTQYF.

CDR3 DNA: TGCAGCGTTGAAGACTATAGCGGGAGGGCCGGTGAAGATACGCAGTATTTT. Translated, it gives CSVEDYSGRAGEDTQYF. The V call is TRBV29-1, the J call TRBJ2-3, with TRBD2 identical over 11 bases. Germline loops: CDR1 SQVTM, CDR2 ANQGSEA. This CDR3 has 17 amino acids. V trimming: 0 bases; J trimming: 5 bases; junction bases outside the gene matches: 10.

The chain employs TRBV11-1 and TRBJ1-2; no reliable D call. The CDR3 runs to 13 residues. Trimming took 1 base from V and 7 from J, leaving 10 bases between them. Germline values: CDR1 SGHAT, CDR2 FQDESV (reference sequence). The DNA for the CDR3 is TGTGCCAGCAGCTTAGGAAACCTCGGTGGCTACACCTTC. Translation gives CASSLGNLGGYTF.

The CDR3: CASSPGRVNTGELFF. In DNA, the CDR3 is TGTGCCAGCAGCCCCGGGCGGGTAAACACCGGGGAGCTGTTTTTT. The chain carries TRBV6-5 and TRBJ2-2, with D possibly TRBD2 on 5 matching bases. Germline V lookup: CDR1 MNHEY, CDR2 SVGAGI. The CDR3 consists of 15 residues. Trimming cost V 6 bases and J 2 bases, with 13 bases left between them.

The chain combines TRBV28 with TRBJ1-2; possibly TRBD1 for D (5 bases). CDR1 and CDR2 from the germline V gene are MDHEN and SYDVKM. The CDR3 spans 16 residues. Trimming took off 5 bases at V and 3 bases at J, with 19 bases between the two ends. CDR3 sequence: CASSPSSGRIDYGYTF. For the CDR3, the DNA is TGTGCCAGCAGTCCCTCATCAGGGAGGATAGACTATGGCTACACCTTC.

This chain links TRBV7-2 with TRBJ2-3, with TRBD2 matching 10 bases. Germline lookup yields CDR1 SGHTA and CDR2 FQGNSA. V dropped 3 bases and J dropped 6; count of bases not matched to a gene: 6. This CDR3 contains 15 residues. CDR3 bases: TGTGCCAGCAGCTTCCTGACTAGCGGGTTCGATACGCAGTATTTT. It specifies CASSFLTSGFDTQYF.

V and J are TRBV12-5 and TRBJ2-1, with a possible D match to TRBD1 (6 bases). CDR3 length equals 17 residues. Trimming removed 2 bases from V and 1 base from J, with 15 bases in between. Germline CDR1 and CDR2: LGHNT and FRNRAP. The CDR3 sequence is CASGLIVDRSSYNEQFF. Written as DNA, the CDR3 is TGTGCTAGTGGTTTGATAGTCGACAGGTCATCCTACAATGAGCAGTTCTTC. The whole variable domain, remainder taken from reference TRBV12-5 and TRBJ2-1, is DARVTQTPRHKVTEMGQEVTMRCQPILGHNTVFWYRQTMMQGLELLAYFRNRAPLDDSGMPKDRFSAEMPDATLATLKIQPSEPRDSAVYFCASGLIVDRSSYNEQFFGPGTRLTVL.

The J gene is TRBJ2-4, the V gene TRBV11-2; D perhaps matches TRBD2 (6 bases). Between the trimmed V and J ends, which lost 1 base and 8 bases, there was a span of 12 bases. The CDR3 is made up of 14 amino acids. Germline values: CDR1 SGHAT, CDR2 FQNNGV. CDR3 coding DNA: TGTGCCAGCAGCTTAGGCAGCGGGTGGGACATTCAGTACTTC. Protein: CASSLGSGWDIQYF. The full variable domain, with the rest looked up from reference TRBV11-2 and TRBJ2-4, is EAGVAQSPRYKIIEKRQSVAFWCNPISGHATLYWYQQILGQGPKLLIQFQNNGVVDDSQLPKDRFSAERLKGVDSTLKIQPAKLEDSAVYLCASSLGSGWDIQYFGAGTRLSVL.

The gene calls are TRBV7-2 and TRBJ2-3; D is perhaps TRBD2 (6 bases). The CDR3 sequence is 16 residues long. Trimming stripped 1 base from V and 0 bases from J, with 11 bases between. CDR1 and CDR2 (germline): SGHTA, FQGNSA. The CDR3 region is CASSLGGRGSTDTQYF. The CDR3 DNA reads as TGTGCCAGCAGCTTAGGTGGGCGGGGTAGCACAGATACGCAGTATTTT.

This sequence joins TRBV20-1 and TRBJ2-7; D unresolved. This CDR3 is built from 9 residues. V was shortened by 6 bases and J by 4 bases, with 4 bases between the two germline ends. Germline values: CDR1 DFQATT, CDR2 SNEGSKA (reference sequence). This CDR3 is CSASYEQYF. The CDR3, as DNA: TGCAGTGCATCTTACGAGCAGTACTTC.

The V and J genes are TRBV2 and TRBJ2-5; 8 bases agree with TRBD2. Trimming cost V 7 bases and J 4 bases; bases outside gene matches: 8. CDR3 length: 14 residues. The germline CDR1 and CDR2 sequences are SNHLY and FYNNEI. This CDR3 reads CASNAHSGTETQYF. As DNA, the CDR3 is TGTGCCAGCAACGCACATAGCGGGACAGAGACCCAGTACTTC.

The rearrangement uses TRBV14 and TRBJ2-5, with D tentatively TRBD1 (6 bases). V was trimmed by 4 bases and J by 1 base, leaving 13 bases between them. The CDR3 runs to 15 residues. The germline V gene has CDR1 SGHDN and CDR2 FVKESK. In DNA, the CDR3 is TGTGCCAGCAGCCCAGGGGTTGTGGGCCAAGAGACCCAGTACTTC. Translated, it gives CASSPGVVGQETQYF. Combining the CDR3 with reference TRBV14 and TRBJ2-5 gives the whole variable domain EAGVTQFPSHSVIEKGQTVTLRCDPISGHDNLYWYRRVMGKEIKFLLHFVKESKQDESGMPNNRFLAERTGGTYSTLKVQPAELEDSGVYFCASSPGVVGQETQYFGPGTRLLVL.

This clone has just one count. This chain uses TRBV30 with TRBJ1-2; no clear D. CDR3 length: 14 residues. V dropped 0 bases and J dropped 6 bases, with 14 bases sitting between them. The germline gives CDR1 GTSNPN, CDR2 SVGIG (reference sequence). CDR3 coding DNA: TGTGCCTGGAGTGTCGGAGAGGGTGCTAATGGCTACACCTTC. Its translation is CAWSVGEGANGYTF.